This entry lists 30 T cell receptor beta chains sequenced from one sample in a study of response to subunit inactivated influenza vaccine. TCRdb passed the RT-PCR reads through MiXCR, listing each CDR3 protein once. The sample holds about 310,000 distinct CDR3 sequences; about a fifth are singletons and the top ten take 10%. This specimen consisted of PBMCs from blood, obtained 21 months after vaccination. Receptors were obtained from a man between 50 and 75 years old who received an inactivated influenza vaccine.

This sequence joins TRBV20-1 and TRBJ1-3; D uncertain. The CDR3 extends over 15 amino acids. Deletions cut 0 bases from V and 0 bases from J, with 9 bases between. The germline gives CDR1 DFQATT, CDR2 SNEGSKA (reference sequence). The CDR3 nucleotides are TGCAGTGCTAGAGATGCACGGTCCTCTGGAAACACCATATATTTT. It translates to CSARDARSSGNTIYF.

The rearrangement uses TRBV3-1 and TRBJ1-2; no definite D call. From germline, CDR1 is LGHDT and CDR2 YNNKEL (reference sequence). V dropped 0 bases and J dropped 4 bases, with 15 bases sitting between them. The length of the CDR3 is 16 residues. The CDR3 loop reads CASSQDRREGSYGYTF. The CDR3 coding sequence is TGTGCCAGCAGCCAAGACCGACGGGAAGGGAGCTATGGCTACACCTTC. Together with reference TRBV3-1 and TRBJ1-2, the CDR3 gives the full variable domain: DTAVSQTPKYLVTQMGNDKSIKCEQNLGHDTMYWYKQDSKKFLKIMFSYNNKELIINETVPNRFSPKSPDKAHLNLHINSLELGDSAVYFCASSQDRREGSYGYTFGSGTRLTVV.

This clonotype has more than one count but fewer than ten. The chain uses TRBV20-1 and TRBJ2-1, with D possibly being TRBD1 or TRBD2 (5 bases each). CDR1 and CDR2 (germline): DFQATT, SNEGSKA (reference sequence). The germline V and J ends were trimmed by 4 bases and 5 bases, with 18 bases remaining between them. CDR3 length: 15 residues. The CDR3 DNA sequence: TGCAGTGCTACCTCACGTACCGGGACCAACAATGAGCAGTTCTTC. The encoded protein is CSATSRTGTNNEQFF.

The chain has TRBV2 and TRBJ2-7, with D hard to call. The CDR3 is 12 residues long. Trimming shortened V by 6 bases and J by 3 bases, and 9 bases separated the two germline ends. CDR1 and CDR2 from the germline V gene are SNHLY and FYNNEI. The CDR3 bases are TGTGCCAGCAGAGGCCAGAACTACGAGCAGTACTTC. Residues: CASRGQNYEQYF.

The chain joins TRBV28 to TRBJ1-2; no clear D. There are 13 residues in the CDR3. Germline-derived CDR1 and CDR2 are MDHEN and SYDVKM. With 10 bases removed from V and 0 bases from J, the gap between germline ends came to 12 bases. Here the CDR3 DNA reads TGTGCCACCGAAGCGAGGTCTAACTATGGCTACACCTTC. Translating gives CATEARSNYGYTF.

V is TRBV24-1 and J is TRBJ2-1; the D gene is possibly TRBD2 (6 bases). Germline CDR1 and CDR2: KGHDR and SFDVKD. The ends were cut back, 0 bases at V and 4 bases at J, with 12 bases in the middle. This CDR3 spans 16 amino acids. This CDR3 is CATSDLGGQGYNEQFF. The CDR3 bases are TGTGCCACCAGTGATTTGGGAGGGCAGGGTTACAATGAGCAGTTCTTC.

CDR3: CASSIQGSSYNEQFF. The CDR3 region has the DNA TGTGCCAGCAGCATACAGGGCAGCTCCTACAATGAGCAGTTCTTC. The chain couples TRBV9 to TRBJ2-1; tentative D call: TRBD1 (6 bases). CDR3 length: 15 amino acids. Per the germline V gene, CDR1 is SGDLS and CDR2 is YYNGEE. The ends were cut back, 4 bases at V and 0 bases at J, with 11 bases in the middle.

V gene TRBV13 combines with J gene TRBJ1-1, with D perhaps TRBD1 (5 bases). The CDR3 runs 17 residues. The V gene's germline CDR1 is PRHDT and CDR2 FYEKMQ (reference sequence). Trimming cost V 5 bases and J 5 bases, with 24 bases left between them. The CDR3 DNA reads as TGTGCCAGCAGCACCCCGGTAGGACTGGGGGTGGGGACTGAAGCTTTCTTT. It is translated as CASSTPVGLGVGTEAFF.

The chain links TRBV29-1 to TRBJ1-4, with D unresolved. The ends were cut back, 0 bases at V and 1 base at J, with 6 bases in the middle. Per the germline V gene, CDR1 is SQVTM and CDR2 is ANQGSEA. The CDR3 consists of 14 residues. CDR3 DNA: TGCAGCGTTGAAGATCGAGGAACTAATGAAAAACTGTTTTTT. It codes for CSVEDRGTNEKLFF.

The J gene is TRBJ1-5, the V gene TRBV7-9; D remains ambiguous. The V gene's germline CDR1 is SEHNR and CDR2 FQNEAQ (reference sequence). CDR3 size: 14 residues. Trimming took off 5 bases at V and 1 base at J, with 9 bases between the two ends. Here the CDR3 DNA reads TGTGCCAGCAGCGTCCTGGACAGCAATCAGCCCCAGCATTTT. Protein: CASSVLDSNQPQHF.

The CDR3 region is CASRMSLTGELFF. DNA for the CDR3: TGTGCCAGCCGGATGTCACTCACCGGGGAGCTGTTTTTT. The J gene is TRBJ2-2, the V gene TRBV19; no reliable D call. The CDR3 covers 13 residues. From germline, CDR1 is LNHDA and CDR2 SQIVND (reference sequence). V was pared by 9 bases and J by 4 bases, with 12 bases between.

There are many counts of this clonotype. CDR3 protein: CASSQVSGPTNYGYTF. Here the CDR3 DNA reads TGCGCCAGCAGCCAAGTTTCCGGGCCGACTAACTATGGCTACACCTTC. This sequence joins TRBV4-1 and TRBJ1-2; no clear D. This CDR3 has 16 residues. Between the trimmed V and J ends, which lost 1 base and 0 bases, there was a span of 12 bases. Per germline, CDR1 MGHRA and CDR2 YSYEKL.

The CDR3, as DNA: TGTGCCAGCAGCCGTCGACAGGGTACAAACTATGGCTACACCTTC. Its protein is CASSRRQGTNYGYTF. The V and J genes are TRBV11-1 and TRBJ1-2, with TRBD1 matching 7 bases. Germline CDR1 SGHAT, CDR2 FQDESV (reference sequence). This CDR3 region has 15 residues. The V and J ends lost 5 bases and 2 bases, in that order; junction bases with no gene match: 8.

A few counts support this clonotype. The rearrangement joins TRBV29-1 to TRBJ2-1, with D perhaps matching TRBD2 (6 bases). V lost 7 bases and J 1 base, leaving 14 bases between the germline ends. From germline, CDR1 is SQVTM and CDR2 ANQGSEA. The CDR3 covers 14 residues. The CDR3 DNA follows: TGCAGCGCCGAGCCCGGGGGATCCTACAATGAGCAGTTCTTC. This encodes CSAEPGGSYNEQFF.

This clonotype was seen more than once but under ten times. The chain uses TRBV20-1 and TRBJ1-5; TRBD1 might be the D (6 bases). Germline V gene lookup returns CDR1 DFQATT and CDR2 SNEGSKA (reference sequence). The CDR3 loop spans 13 amino acids. The V end lost 1 base, the J end lost 5 bases, and 9 bases lay between the germline ends. The chain's CDR3 is CSARGSGDQPQHF. The CDR3 DNA reads TGCAGTGCTAGAGGTTCAGGGGATCAGCCCCAGCATTTT.

The chain links TRBV7-2 to TRBJ2-7, with D perhaps TRBD1 or TRBD2 (5 bases each). Per the germline V gene, CDR1 is SGHTA and CDR2 is FQGNSA. Trimming removed 6 bases at V and 2 bases at J, with 11 bases between. CDR3 length: 13 amino acids. In nucleotides, the CDR3 is TGTGCCAGCAGTTGGGACGGCACCTACGAGCAGTACTTC. Encoded protein: CASSWDGTYEQYF.

This clonotype was observed a few times. This rearrangement joins TRBV5-4 to TRBJ1-2; no definite D call. Germline loops: CDR1 SGHNT, CDR2 YYREEE (reference sequence). The CDR3 extends over 16 amino acids. V dropped 0 bases and J dropped 3 bases, with 15 bases sitting between them. Here the CDR3 reads CASSLDVGFGDYGYTF. CDR3 nucleotides: TGTGCCAGCAGCTTGGACGTCGGGTTCGGGGACTATGGCTACACCTTC. Based on the CDR3 plus reference TRBV5-4 and TRBJ1-2, the full variable domain is ETGVTQSPTHLIKTRGQQVTLRCSSQSGHNTVSWYQQALGQGPQFIFQYYREEENGRGNFPPRFSGLQFPNYSSELNVNALELDDSALYLCASSLDVGFGDYGYTFGSGTRLTVV.

This clonotype was seen a handful of times. This rearrangement joins TRBV12-3 or TRBV12-4 to TRBJ1-2, with 9 bases aligning to TRBD1. The V segment lost 5 bases and the J segment 1 base; nucleotides outside the gene matches: 5. This CDR3 has 15 amino acids. CDR3 loop: CASSPRTGVNYGYTF. For the CDR3, the DNA is TGTGCCAGCAGTCCCCGGACAGGGGTTAACTATGGCTACACCTTC.

V gene TRBV12-3 or TRBV12-4 combines with J gene TRBJ1-1; no definite D call. The CDR3 contains 13 residues. Trimming took off 5 bases at V and 1 base at J, with 8 bases between the two ends. The CDR3 DNA is TGTGCCAGCAGTGAGACCCCGAACACTGAAGCTTTCTTT. Residues: CASSETPNTEAFF.

The genes are TRBV5-1 and TRBJ2-7, with D possibly being TRBD2 (6 bases). This CDR3 has 15 residues. V was cut by 1 base and J by 0 bases, with 11 bases left in between. Per germline, CDR1 SGHRS and CDR2 YFSETQ. Here the CDR3 DNA reads TGCGCCAGCAGCTTGAGGGACGGGAGCTCCTACGAGCAGTACTTC. Its protein product is CASSLRDGSSYEQYF. The full variable domain, rest sourced from reference TRBV5-1 and TRBJ2-7, is KAGVTQTPRYLIKTRGQQVTLSCSPISGHRSVSWYQQTPGQGLQFLFEYFSETQRNKGNFPGRFSGRQFSNSRSEMNVSTLELGDSALYLCASSLRDGSSYEQYFGPGTRLTVT.

There are a few counts of this clonotype. V is TRBV15 and J is TRBJ1-2; D is unresolved. The V and J ends lost 5 bases and 6 bases respectively, with 16 bases between them. This CDR3 has 14 amino acids. Germline CDR1 and CDR2: LNHNV and YYDKDF (reference sequence). Written as DNA, the CDR3 is TGTGCCACCAGCGAGAATTACGGGGTTGATGGCTACACCTTC. Translating it yields CATSENYGVDGYTF.

This clonotype was observed many times. The gene calls are TRBV12-3 or TRBV12-4 and TRBJ1-1; TRBD1 is a possible D gene (5 bases). V was trimmed by 3 bases and J by 4 bases, leaving 9 bases between them. This CDR3 is 13 amino acids long. CDR3 in DNA: TGTGCCAGCAGTTTTCAGGGTCGCACTGAAGCTTTCTTT. Encoded protein: CASSFQGRTEAFF.

This clonotype was detected only a few times. This sequence joins TRBV7-8 and TRBJ1-6; D is unresolved. Trimming removed 6 bases at V and 5 bases at J, with 14 bases between. The CDR3 is 15 amino acids. CDR1 is SGHVS and CDR2 is FQNEAQ in the germline V gene. The CDR3 DNA is TGTGCCAGCAGACTTATTAGGCTGGATAATTCACCCCTCCACTTT. It yields the protein CASRLIRLDNSPLHF.

This clonotype came up a few times. The genes are TRBV5-4 and TRBJ2-7, with 8 nucleotides matching TRBD2. This CDR3 has 13 amino acids. CDR1 SGHNT and CDR2 YYREEE come from the germline V gene (reference sequence). V lost 4 bases, J lost 2 bases, and 2 bases stayed unmatched. CDR3 sequence: CASSTGGAYEQYF. The CDR3 region has the DNA TGTGCCAGCAGCACCGGGGGGGCCTACGAGCAGTACTTC. Complete variable domain (other parts from reference TRBV5-4 and TRBJ2-7): ETGVTQSPTHLIKTRGQQVTLRCSSQSGHNTVSWYQQALGQGPQFIFQYYREEENGRGNFPPRFSGLQFPNYSSELNVNALELDDSALYLCASSTGGAYEQYFGPGTRLTVT.

This clonotype was observed a few times. The J gene is TRBJ1-2, the V gene TRBV14, with D hard to call. The V gene lost 2 bases and the J gene lost 8 bases, with 12 bases spanning the gap. Germline loops: CDR1 SGHDN, CDR2 FVKESK. The CDR3 covers 13 residues. CDR3 loop: CASSQSQKRGYTF. The CDR3 nucleotides are TGTGCCAGCAGCCAAAGTCAGAAAAGGGGCTACACCTTC.

V is TRBV4-2 and J is TRBJ1-2; no reliable D call. V lost 0 bases, J lost 8 bases, and 13 bases lay in between. Germline V CDR1 and CDR2: LGHNA, YNFKEQ. The CDR3 is 14 amino acids. The CDR3 DNA follows: TGTGCCAGCAGCCAAGATTTTGACCGACGGGGCTACACCTTC. It encodes CASSQDFDRRGYTF.

For the CDR3, the DNA is TGTGCCAGCAGCCACGACTGGAACACTGAAGCTTTCTTT. Amino acid sequence: CASSHDWNTEAFF. This sequence joins TRBV14 and TRBJ1-1; D gene uncertain. The V gene lost 3 bases and the J gene lost 1 base, with 6 bases spanning the gap. Germline CDR1 SGHDN, CDR2 FVKESK. The CDR3 sequence is 13 residues long.

This clonotype was observed a handful of times. The rearrangement joins TRBV6-2 or TRBV6-3 to TRBJ1-5; a weak D match, TRBD1 (6 bases). Germline V gene sequence: CDR1 MNHEY, CDR2 SVGEGT. The V gene lost 2 bases and the J gene lost 7 bases, with 12 bases spanning the gap. The CDR3 spans 14 residues. CDR3: CASSYTQGYQPQHF. The CDR3 region has the DNA TGTGCCAGCAGTTACACACAGGGTTACCAGCCCCAGCATTTT.

This clonotype was counted a few times. At one end, the junction sequence differs from germline, possibly due to a read error. The gene calls are TRBV7-6 and TRBJ2-5, with 9 bases fitting TRBD2. Germline loops: CDR1 SGHVS, CDR2 FNYEAQ. The CDR3 is 15 residues long. The CDR3 here is CASSLQSGGFETQYF. The CDR3 DNA is TGTGCTAGCAGCTTACAAAGCGGGGGGTTTGAGACCCAGTACTTC.

V and J are TRBV10-1 and TRBJ2-2; tentatively, D is TRBD2 (5 bases). Trimming cost V 3 bases and J 2 bases, with 7 bases left between them. Germline CDR1 WNHNN, CDR2 SYGVQD (reference sequence). The CDR3 covers 14 residues. This chain's CDR3 is CASSDGINTGELFF. The CDR3 DNA follows: TGCGCCAGCAGTGACGGGATAAACACCGGGGAGCTGTTTTTT.